This T cell receptor beta chain stems from a study of blood T cell repertoires in COVID-19. The wider study: COVID-19 samples, acute and convalescent, were from the United States, Italy and Spain.

Germline loops: CDR1 MNHEY, CDR2 SMNVEV (reference sequence). The CDR3 spans 14 residues. The V segment lost 5 bases and the J segment 5 bases; nucleotides outside the gene matches: 5. The recovered donors of Cohort 3 showed two negative PCRs, clearance, or symptom resolution. In the original analysis: How many nucleated cells were present was estimated from reference gene primer amplification. Repertoires were generated with immunoSEQ multiplex PCR, while TCRdb's copy carries only in-frame clones and drops some. For V, J and clone size, that table is used; D and trimming come from the DNA. The sample has around 300,000 clones, around 87% seen once.

Material for sequencing was PBMCs or T cells enriched from blood (not recorded which). The chain carries TRBV27 and TRBJ1-4; TRBD1 matches at 7 bases. The source is a young woman who had recovered from COVID-19. The CDR3 is CASSRQGWNEKLFF. The CDR3 DNA is TGTGCCAGCAGTCGACAGGGTTGGAATGAAAAACTGTTTTTT. The variable domain in full, completed from reference TRBV27 and TRBJ1-4, reads EAQVTQNPRYLITVTGKKLTVTCSQNMNHEYMSWYRQDPGLGLRQIYYSMNVEVTDKGDVPEGYKVSRKEKRNFPLILESPSPNQTSLYFCASSRQGWNEKLFFGSGTQLSVL.